This TCR beta chain was captured in a study of early T cells in non-severe SARS-CoV-2 infection. Study at large: It was bulk RNA from unsorted whole blood that was sequenced, and the chains were unpaired.

Researchers attached unique molecular identifiers to individual cDNA molecules. TCRdb re-called the 5' RACE reads with MiXCR, one entry per CDR3 protein. The table lists over 60,000 distinct CDR3 sequences, 10% of them singletons. This clonotype was recorded at least ten times. Its matching antigen is unknown. Findings and limits, study-wide: VDJdb matching favored anti-spike CD8 responses, missing private and CD4 specificities.

V lost 0 bases, J lost 2 bases, and 15 bases lay in between. Germline CDR1 and CDR2: SGHVS and FQNEAQ. This CDR3 comprises 17 residues. The clonotype comes from an adult who was a healthcare worker with PCR-confirmed SARS-CoV-2 infection or an uninfected control (not recorded which). The chain couples TRBV7-8 to TRBJ2-3; tentative D call: TRBD1 (6 bases). The specimen comprised whole blood, sampled at baseline. As DNA, the CDR3 is TGTGCCAGCAGCTTAGCCAGGGGCTGGGGGCTCACAGATACGCAGTATTTT. It is translated as CASSLARGWGLTDTQYF.